The present TCR beta chain was sequenced within a study (dated by TCRdb to the mid-2010s). The method was RT-PCR. TCRdb lists the instrument as Illumina MiSeq. TCRdb reprocessing: public reads trimmed at Q25 with fastp, clones called with MiXCR, in-frame beta chains kept. CDR3 protein sequences are deduplicated, and each keeps its most common genes and DNA. Across this sample there are hundreds of thousands of distinct CDR3 sequences, with 14% seen only once. The ten largest clones capture 3.6% of the sample. This clonotype has only a few counts. Its antigen is unknown. The input lacks base qualities; no much larger clone sits a single base away. Sequencing was carried out using memory CD4+ T cells from blood. The receptor's source is a female donor in good health, serving as a healthy control.

For the CDR3, the sequence is CASSLFTGGEQFF. The DNA reads TGTGCCAGCAGTTTATTTACGGGAGGTGAGCAGTTCTTC. Recombination linked TRBV12-3 or TRBV12-4 to TRBJ2-1; TRBD2 lines up with 7 middle nucleotides. Trimmed from V: 2 bases; trimmed from J: 9 bases; junction bases lacking a gene match: 4. The CDR3 has 13 amino acids, counting the end cysteine and phenylalanine. Only the CDR3 DNA is retained, 39 bases long and in frame from the first base.